This TCR beta chain appears in the sequencing data of a study of high-grade serous ovarian cancer treatment subgroups. Study at large: Samples averaged around 14,000 reads and several thousand unique TCR beta rearrangements.

Assay used: immunoSEQ multiplex PCR; TCRdb lists only in-frame clones, some missing. The sample has around 12,000 clones, 83% seen once. This clone was detected only once. The tumor samples were collected prior to definitive surgery or chemotherapy. The CDR3 runs 12 residues. Germline lookup yields CDR1 SEHNR and CDR2 FQNEAQ (reference sequence). V was shortened by 8 bases and J by 5 bases, with 10 bases between the two germline ends. What was sequenced was tumor tissue. This sequence was found in a human donor with high-grade serous ovarian cancer. This chain joins TRBV7-9 and TRBJ2-1; D ambiguous. CDR3 residues: CASSEGHNEQFF. DNA of the CDR3: TGTGCCAGCTCCGAAGGGCACAATGAGCAGTTCTTC.